The 20 T cell receptor beta chains reported below all come from one sample, sequenced in a study of a mutant IDH1 vaccine in newly diagnosed glioma. No antigen is known for these receptors. Sequencing used immunoSEQ multiplex PCR; TCRdb keeps in-frame clones, though not all of them. The sample lists about 48,000 clones, around 85% occurring once. Time point reported: week 35, safety follow-up. It was 300 ug of mutant IDH1 20-mer peptide that made up each vaccine dose, given with topical imiquimod. The sequenced sample was PBMCs, obtained from a glioma patient whose treatment included an IDH1 peptide vaccine. The receptors were gathered from a man aged 35-49 years with glioma.

Only one count was recorded for this clone. The rearrangement uses TRBV6-1 and TRBJ1-2; possible D gene TRBD1, 6 bases. Trimming cost V 3 bases and J 2 bases, with 7 bases left between them. Germline CDR1 and CDR2: MNHNS and SASEGT. The CDR3 contains 13 residues. DNA of the CDR3: TGTGCCAGCAGTGACAGGGGAAACTATGGCTACACCTTC. This sequence encodes CASSDRGNYGYTF.

This clone has a handful of counts. The V call is TRBV4-1, the J call TRBJ2-7; the D gene is possibly TRBD1 (6 bases). CDR1 is MGHRA and CDR2 is YSYEKL in the germline V gene. With 2 bases removed from V and 3 bases from J, the gap between germline ends came to 17 bases. The CDR3 is made up of 16 amino acids. For the CDR3, the DNA is TGCGCCAGCAGCCAAACAGTGGTCAGGGGCATCTACGAGCAGTACTTC. Encoded protein: CASSQTVVRGIYEQYF.

The chain joins TRBV7-8 to TRBJ1-5; D gene unclear. The CDR3 sequence is 16 residues long. CDR1 SGHVS and CDR2 FQNEAQ come from the germline V gene. V was pared by 1 base and J by 2 bases, with 12 bases between. The CDR3 is CASSLGPPRGNQPQHF. CDR3 nucleotide sequence: TGTGCCAGCAGCTTAGGACCCCCGCGGGGCAATCAGCCCCAGCATTTT.

The J gene is TRBJ2-2, the V gene TRBV5-6; 7 bases fit TRBD1. Losses at the gene ends were 1 base for V and 3 bases for J; bases not matched to a gene: 6. Germline V gives CDR1 SGHDT, CDR2 YYEEEE. This CDR3 contains 16 residues. CDR3 in amino acids: CASSLRQGIDTGELFF. CDR3 DNA sequence: TGTGCCAGCAGCTTGAGACAGGGTATCGACACCGGGGAGCTGTTTTTT. Filled out from reference TRBV5-6 and TRBJ2-2, the complete variable domain reads DAGVTQSPTHLIKTRGQQVTLRCSPKSGHDTVSWYQQALGQGPQFIFQYYEEEERQRGNFPDRFSGHQFPNYSSELNVNALLLGDSALYLCASSLRQGIDTGELFFGEGSRLTVL.

The chain carries TRBV5-6 and TRBJ1-2; D unclear. Trimming stripped 3 bases from V and 5 bases from J, with 8 bases between. The CDR3 has 12 amino acids. CDR1 SGHDT and CDR2 YYEEEE come from the germline V gene. The CDR3 coding sequence is TGTGCCAGCAGCTCGGGCCCTTATGGCTACACCTTC. Protein: CASSSGPYGYTF.

This chain connects TRBV15 to TRBJ2-5; 11 nucleotides agree with TRBD1. Germline-derived CDR1 and CDR2 are LNHNV and YYDKDF (reference sequence). The junction had 8 bases not matched to a gene; V was cut back by 7 bases and J by 1 base. The CDR3 sequence is 16 residues long. The CDR3 loop is CATKAKDRGLQETQYF. The CDR3 DNA follows: TGTGCCACCAAAGCAAAGGACAGGGGGCTCCAAGAGACCCAGTACTTC.

In this sample, this clone turned up a few times. This rearrangement joins TRBV9 to TRBJ2-5; D is undetermined. The CDR3 has 13 amino acids. Germline-derived CDR1 and CDR2 are SGDLS and YYNGEE. The V end lost 0 bases, the J end lost 1 base, and 4 bases lay between the germline ends. This CDR3 reads CASSVGLQETQYF. Written as DNA, the CDR3 is TGTGCCAGCAGCGTAGGTCTCCAAGAGACCCAGTACTTC.

The chain combines TRBV10-1 with TRBJ2-5, with TRBD2 matching 7 bases. The CDR3 extends over 13 amino acids. V dropped 10 bases and J dropped 3; count of bases not matched to a gene: 8. Germline-derived CDR1 and CDR2 are WNHNN and SYGVQD (reference sequence). This CDR3 is CANIPSGEETQYF. Here the CDR3 DNA reads TGCGCCAACATTCCAAGCGGGGAAGAGACCCAGTACTTC.

J is TRBJ2-2 and V is TRBV19, with 8 bases that match TRBD1. J lost 7 bases, V lost 2 bases, and 6 bases had no gene match. Germline CDR1 is LNHDA and CDR2 is SQIVND (reference sequence). This CDR3 is built from 15 residues. CDR3 nucleotide sequence: TGTGCCAGTAGTATACAGGGGGCTATCAGCGGGGAGCTGTTTTTT. Amino acids: CASSIQGAISGELFF.

The chain couples TRBV9 to TRBJ2-6; TRBD2 matches 11 bases. V lost 0 bases and J lost 0; bases outside the gene matches: 5. The CDR3 extends over 19 amino acids. The germline V gene encodes CDR1 SGDLS and CDR2 YYNGEE. For the CDR3, the DNA is TGTGCCAGCAGCGTAGTTAGCACTAGCGGGGGCTCTGGGGCCAACGTCCTGACTTTC. Encoded protein: CASSVVSTSGGSGANVLTF.

The V and J genes are TRBV13 and TRBJ2-2, with a tentative D call TRBD2 (6 bases). Germline CDR1 is PRHDT and CDR2 is FYEKMQ (reference sequence). V was cut by 4 bases and J by 4 bases, with 7 bases left in between. The CDR3 spans 13 residues. The CDR3 DNA reads TGTGCCAGCAGCTCCGGGAGCACCGGGGAGCTGTTTTTT. Protein product: CASSSGSTGELFF.

In this sample, this clone turned up once. V is TRBV4-1 and J is TRBJ1-4; tentative D call: TRBD1 (5 bases). CDR1 is MGHRA and CDR2 is YSYEKL in the germline V gene. V was pared by 1 base and J by 5 bases, with 14 bases between. The CDR3 contains 16 residues. CDR3 sequence (DNA): TGCGCCAGCAGCCAAGGGGCGGGACTGATCAATGAAAAACTGTTTTTT. It encodes CASSQGAGLINEKLFF.

The chain recombines TRBV4-2 with TRBJ2-3, with D tentatively TRBD2 (5 bases). The germline CDR1 and CDR2 sequences are LGHNA and YNFKEQ. There are 16 residues in the CDR3. V was clipped by 4 bases and J by 2 bases, with 16 bases between them. CDR3 nucleotide sequence: TGTGCCAGCAGCCCACCGGACCTAGCCTACACAGATACGCAGTATTTT. Its translation is CASSPPDLAYTDTQYF.

This clone was counted a few times. This chain joins TRBV2 and TRBJ1-6; D remains ambiguous. Germline CDR1 SNHLY, CDR2 FYNNEI. The V gene lost 1 base and the J gene lost 7 bases, with 8 bases spanning the gap. This CDR3 region has 14 residues. Written as DNA, the CDR3 is TGTGCCAGCAGTGAAGTCTCAGCAAATTCACCCCTCCACTTT. Translated: CASSEVSANSPLHF.

This chain links TRBV27 with TRBJ2-7; TRBD1 matches at 9 bases. V trimming: 3 bases; J trimming: 4 bases; junction bases outside the gene matches: 7. This CDR3 spans 15 amino acids. Germline loops: CDR1 MNHEY, CDR2 SMNVEV (reference sequence). CDR3 loop: CASSFQGQGAYEQYF. The CDR3, as DNA: TGTGCCAGCAGTTTCCAGGGACAGGGAGCTTACGAGCAGTACTTC.

The chain employs TRBV25-1 and TRBJ2-4; 7 positions agree with TRBD1. The CDR3 has 15 residues. The V and J ends lost 1 base and 6 bases, in that order; junction bases with no gene match: 6. The V gene's germline CDR1 is MGHDK and CDR2 SYGVNS. CDR3 residues: CASSELTGSINIQYF. CDR3 nucleotides: TGTGCCAGCAGTGAATTGACAGGGTCTATAAACATTCAGTACTTC.

The genes are TRBV12-5 and TRBJ2-3; TRBD1 matches 7 bases. The CDR3 consists of 13 residues. Germline CDR1 reads LGHNT; CDR2 reads FRNRAP. The trim removed 6 bases at V and 7 bases at J, leaving 7 bases unmatched. CDR3 sequence (DNA): TGTGCTAGTGGCCCCGGGGACAGAAATACGCAGTATTTT. This sequence encodes CASGPGDRNTQYF.

The chain recombines TRBV2 with TRBJ1-2; the match to TRBD1 covers 9 bases. The V gene end was trimmed by 4 bases and the J gene end by 4 bases; junction bases not matched to a gene: 1. CDR1 SNHLY and CDR2 FYNNEI come from the germline V gene. The length of the CDR3 is 13 residues. The CDR3 is CASSVTGGYGYTF. The CDR3 DNA reads TGTGCCAGCAGTGTGACAGGGGGCTATGGCTACACCTTC.

This clone appeared a single time. The chain is built from TRBV5-6 and TRBJ1-2; a weak D match, TRBD1 (6 bases). This CDR3 is built from 14 residues. The germline gives CDR1 SGHDT, CDR2 YYEEEE. Trimming took 3 bases from V and 3 from J, leaving 12 bases between them. For the CDR3, the DNA is TGTGCCAGCAGCTCTGAGGGACAAGACTATGGCTACACCTTC. Translated: CASSSEGQDYGYTF.

This clone was recorded once. This chain links TRBV19 with TRBJ1-1; D is unresolved. Per germline, CDR1 LNHDA and CDR2 SQIVND (reference sequence). V lost 3 bases, J lost 4 bases, and 12 bases lay in between. This CDR3 has 14 amino acids. Here the CDR3 DNA reads TGTGCCAGTAGTATCTCCGTTGGTGGCACTGAAGCTTTCTTT. Translating gives CASSISVGGTEAFF.